Sequencing of this TCR beta chain was carried out in a study of blood T cells in healthy people across ages. A second about 6 to 12 cycle PCR used barcoded and J-beta primers. Unique molecular identifiers of 12 random nucleotides labeled each cDNA. One entry per CDR3 protein results from TCRdb running MiXCR on the 5' RACE reads. The data show 1.5 million to 2 million distinct CDR3 sequences, about 31% seen once. This CDR3 contains 12 residues. The germline gives CDR1 MDHEN, CDR2 SYDVKM. V dropped 5 bases and J dropped 14 bases, with 13 bases sitting between them. The sequence derives from a woman aged 30 to 39 in good health. V and J are TRBV28 and TRBJ1-6, with D unclear. Sequenced sample: blood. CDR3 nucleotide sequence: TGTGCCAGCAGTCCCCCGGGTTCGGCCCTCCACTTT. It specifies CASSPPGSALHF.